Listed here are 31 T cell receptor beta chains from one sample, sequenced in a study of vaccination effects on CD4 cells after COVID-19. Isolating CD4+ T cells followed approximately ten days of culture. No antigen has been identified for these receptors. Assay: immunoSEQ multiplex PCR; the TCRdb copy retains only in-frame clones and omits some. Of 70,000 to 75,000 clones listed, 70% to 80% were seen once; the top ten hold under 2.5%. Here the sequenced sample was CD4+ T cells from PBMCs cultured without peptide, taken before COVID-19 vaccination. These receptors came from a human donor who received a COVID-19 vaccine.

Details on this clone: One end of the junction fails to match germline, which may point to a read error. This chain joins TRBV23-1 and TRBJ2-2, with a tentative D call TRBD1 (6 bases). TRBV23-1 counts as an open reading frame of uncertain function. CDR3 length equals 16 residues. The CDR3 sequence: CASTSILQGNAGELFF. The DNA of the CDR3 is TGCGCCAGCACTTCAATTCTCCAGGGGAACGCCGGGGAGCTGTTTTTT.

This clone came up a few times. The CDR3 sequence: CASSPLTGVKAFF. Written as DNA, the CDR3 is TGTGCCAGTAGCCCCCTGACAGGGGTGAAAGCTTTCTTT. The rearrangement uses TRBV19 and TRBJ1-1; the match to TRBD1 covers 8 bases. This CDR3 has 13 amino acids. J gave up 9 bases and V 6 bases, and 9 bases lay outside the gene matches. Per the germline V gene, CDR1 is LNHDA and CDR2 is SQIVND (reference sequence).

This chain connects TRBV6-2 or TRBV6-3 to TRBJ2-3; D gene unclear. V was clipped by 0 bases and J by 8 bases, with 6 bases between them. Germline V gene lookup returns CDR1 MNHEY and CDR2 SVGEGT. The CDR3 has 12 residues. CDR3: CASSYSWGTQYF. The CDR3 DNA reads as TGTGCCAGCAGTTACTCCTGGGGTACGCAGTATTTT.

The chain is built from TRBV6-5 and TRBJ1-6; TRBD1 might be the D (5 bases). V was pared by 8 bases and J by 4 bases, with 12 bases between. Germline CDR1 is MNHEY and CDR2 is SVGAGI. This CDR3 comprises 14 residues. CDR3 DNA: TGTGCCAGCGTACAGAGGACATATAATTCACCCCTCCACTTT. Translation: CASVQRTYNSPLHF.

The sample holds one count of this clone. The V gene is TRBV5-1, the J gene TRBJ2-2, with 9 bases aligning to TRBD1. The CDR3 is made up of 16 amino acids. J gave up 1 base and V 3 bases, and 4 bases lay outside the gene matches. Germline lookup yields CDR1 SGHRS and CDR2 YFSETQ. In DNA form, the CDR3 reads TGCGCCAGCAGCTGGGGACAGGGCGTGAACACCGGGGAGCTGTTTTTT. Residues: CASSWGQGVNTGELFF.

The chain links TRBV4-1 to TRBJ1-3; maybe TRBD1 (5 bases). This CDR3 has 14 residues. V lost 0 bases and J 5 bases, leaving 8 bases between the germline ends. Per the germline V gene, CDR1 is MGHRA and CDR2 is YSYEKL. The CDR3 bases are TGCGCCAGCAGCCAAGAGACAGCAAGAAACACCATATATTTT. Its protein product is CASSQETARNTIYF.

In DNA form, the CDR3 reads TGTGCCAGCAGTCCTCAGGGGGTTGAAAAACTGTTTTTT. Its translation: CASSPQGVEKLFF. The rearrangement uses TRBV12-3 or TRBV12-4 and TRBJ1-4; TRBD1 aligns across 7 bases. The junction had 4 bases not matched to a gene; V was cut back by 5 bases and J by 7 bases. CDR3 size: 13 residues.

This chain uses TRBV28 with TRBJ2-2; D unresolved. From germline, CDR1 is MDHEN and CDR2 SYDVKM. Between the trimmed V and J ends, which lost 6 bases and 13 bases, there was a span of 21 bases. CDR3 size: 14 residues. Here the CDR3 DNA reads TGTGCCAGCAGCCCCACCAGCGAAAGGGCCCCGCTGTTTTTT. It codes for CASSPTSERAPLFF.

The CDR3 DNA follows: TGTGCCAGCAGTTACTCAGGGGTTGCGCCTGGAAACACCATATATTTT. This codes for CASSYSGVAPGNTIYF. The chain joins TRBV6-5 to TRBJ1-3; maybe TRBD1 (5 bases). CDR1 and CDR2 (germline): MNHEY, SVGAGI. CDR3 length equals 16 residues. Between the trimmed V and J ends, which lost 0 bases and 2 bases, there was a span of 11 bases.

The chain has TRBV18 and TRBJ2-7; tentatively, D is TRBD1 (5 bases). The CDR3 consists of 13 residues. The germline V and J ends were trimmed by 4 bases and 3 bases, with 10 bases remaining between them. Germline-derived CDR1 and CDR2 are KGHSH and LQKENI. This CDR3 reads CASSQSDNYEQYV. The CDR3 coding sequence is TGTGCCAGCTCACAGTCGGACAACTACGAGCAGTACGTC.

The gene calls are TRBV5-1 and TRBJ2-5; D ambiguous. V shed 4 bases and J shed 4 bases, with 17 bases lying between them. The CDR3 spans 15 residues. The germline gives CDR1 SGHRS, CDR2 YFSETQ. The CDR3 DNA sequence: TGCGCCAGCAGCCTCTCGACGGTGAAGGGAGAGACCCAGTACTTC. Protein product: CASSLSTVKGETQYF.

J is TRBJ2-2 and V is TRBV7-2, with no clear D. In germline, CDR1 is SGHTA, CDR2 FQGNSA. The CDR3 has 14 residues. The V and J ends lost 8 bases and 6 bases respectively, with 16 bases between them. For the CDR3, the DNA is TGTGCCAGCCTAAGTCTCGGATCGGCCGGGGAGCTGTTTTTT. Its protein is CASLSLGSAGELFF.

The CDR3 here is CASSDQGKGSEAFF. DNA of the CDR3: TGTGCCAGCAGTGATCAGGGGAAGGGGTCTGAAGCTTTCTTT. The chain carries TRBV3-1 (or the pseudogene TRBV3-2) and TRBJ1-1; D is possibly TRBD1 (6 bases). There are 14 residues in the CDR3. V lost 6 bases, J lost 6 bases, and 17 bases lay in between. The germline V gene has CDR1 LGHDT and CDR2 YNNKEL (reference sequence).

CDR3 in DNA: TGTGCCAGCAGCCGTTTTGGGACAGGGAAAAATCAGCCCCAGCATTTT. As protein: CASSRFGTGKNQPQHF. The V call is TRBV5-8, the J call TRBJ1-5; 9 positions agree with TRBD1. The junction had 9 bases not matched to a gene; V was cut back by 4 bases and J by 4 bases. Per germline, CDR1 SGHTS and CDR2 YDEGEE. The CDR3 has 16 amino acids. The variable domain in full, completed from reference TRBV5-8 and TRBJ1-5, reads EAGVTQSPTHLIKTRGQQATLRCSPISGHTSVYWYQQALGLGLQFLLWYDEGEERNRGNFPPRFSGRQFPNYSSELNVNALELEDSALYLCASSRFGTGKNQPQHFGDGTRLSIL.

The gene calls are TRBV19 and TRBJ1-5, with D tentatively TRBD1 (5 bases). The CDR3 runs 12 residues. Germline V CDR1 and CDR2: LNHDA, SQIVND (reference sequence). V lost 6 bases and J lost 6, with 9 bases in between. CDR3 in amino acids: CASRDGGQPQHF. In DNA form, the CDR3 reads TGTGCCAGTAGGGATGGGGGTCAGCCCCAGCATTTT.

This rearrangement joins TRBV6-5 to TRBJ1-5; TRBD1 matches at 10 bases. Germline V gene sequence: CDR1 MNHEY, CDR2 SVGAGI. V dropped 11 bases and J dropped 1; count of bases not matched to a gene: 8. The CDR3 spans 15 residues. CDR3 amino acids: CAVGTGVKSNQPQHF. Written as DNA, the CDR3 is TGTGCCGTGGGGACAGGGGTGAAGAGCAATCAGCCCCAGCATTTT.

A few counts support this clone. V usage is TRBV30 and J usage is TRBJ2-1; a weak D match, TRBD2 (6 bases). V gave up 4 bases and J gave up 0 bases, with 22 bases separating them. The CDR3 extends over 18 amino acids. The germline V gene encodes CDR1 GTSNPN and CDR2 SVGIG (reference sequence). CDR3 region: CAWNRLDTYFSSYNEQFF. The CDR3 DNA reads as TGTGCCTGGAACCGACTAGACACATACTTCAGCTCCTACAATGAGCAGTTCTTC.

This clone was detected only once. CDR3 residues: CATSDLSGQFAQYF. CDR3 bases: TGTGCCACCAGTGATTTGTCCGGTCAGTTTGCGCAGTATTTT. J is TRBJ2-3 and V is TRBV24-1; D unresolved. The CDR3 is 14 residues long. V was clipped by 0 bases and J by 10 bases, with 13 bases between them. Germline V gives CDR1 KGHDR, CDR2 SFDVKD.

CDR3: CATSDGTEGLYTF. The CDR3 DNA reads as TGTGCCACCAGTGATGGGACAGAGGGACTCTACACCTTC. J is TRBJ1-2 and V is TRBV24-1, with 7 bases identical to TRBD1. Germline CDR1 and CDR2: KGHDR and SFDVKD. V lost 3 bases to trimming and J lost 10 bases; unmatched junction nucleotides: 7. The length of the CDR3 is 13 residues.

The chain links TRBV27 to TRBJ2-5; D gene unclear. The V gene's germline CDR1 is MNHEY and CDR2 SMNVEV (reference sequence). Trimming stripped 5 bases from V and 7 bases from J, with 8 bases between. The length of the CDR3 is 11 residues. CDR3 sequence (DNA): TGTGCCAGCAGTCCCCCCCCGACCCAGTACTTC. Residues: CASSPPPTQYF.

This clone was picked up one time. DNA of the CDR3: TGTGCCAGCAGCCAAGCGACAGGGATTGAAGCTTTCTTT. Translation gives CASSQATGIEAFF. The gene calls are TRBV3-1 (or the pseudogene TRBV3-2) and TRBJ1-1, with 7 positions matching TRBD1. Trimming took 1 base from V and 7 from J; bases not matched to a gene: 3. The CDR3 totals 13 residues. Germline V gene sequence: CDR1 LGHDT, CDR2 YNNKEL (reference sequence).

The J gene is TRBJ2-2, the V gene TRBV5-1; D perhaps matches TRBD2 (6 bases). The CDR3 runs 15 residues. In germline, CDR1 is SGHRS, CDR2 YFSETQ. V was cut by 3 bases and J by 5 bases, with 14 bases left in between. The CDR3 here is CASSSRFSGTGELFF. The CDR3 coding sequence is TGCGCCAGCAGCTCAAGGTTTAGCGGAACCGGGGAGCTGTTTTTT.

This chain uses TRBV19 with TRBJ1-4; D is unresolved. Germline lookup yields CDR1 LNHDA and CDR2 SQIVND (reference sequence). Between the trimmed V and J ends, which lost 3 bases and 0 bases, there was a span of 11 bases. The CDR3 consists of 16 residues. The CDR3 DNA reads TGTGCCAGTAGTATCCGATCCGGGACAACTAATGAAAAACTGTTTTTT. It encodes CASSIRSGTTNEKLFF.

The V call is TRBV6-5, the J call TRBJ1-3; maybe TRBD1 (5 bases). The germline V and J ends were trimmed by 4 bases and 1 base, with 8 bases remaining between them. The germline V gene has CDR1 MNHEY and CDR2 SVGAGI. The CDR3 covers 14 residues. The CDR3 here is CASSFDRSGNTIYF. For the CDR3, the DNA is TGTGCCAGCAGTTTCGACAGATCTGGAAACACCATATATTTT.

This sequence joins TRBV6-1 and TRBJ1-3, with D perhaps matching TRBD1 (5 bases). The CDR3 consists of 15 residues. V lost 0 bases, J lost 6 bases, and 12 bases lay in between. Germline V CDR1 and CDR2: MNHNS, SASEGT. Here the CDR3 reads CASSEALGPTNTIYF. The CDR3 DNA is TGTGCCAGCAGTGAAGCGCTGGGGCCGACAAACACCATATATTTT.

In its sample, this clone was seen once. The chain uses TRBV5-4 and TRBJ1-2; 9 positions match TRBD1. The CDR3 is made up of 16 amino acids. The junction had 5 bases not matched to a gene; V was cut back by 0 bases and J by 2 bases. Germline assignment: CDR1 SGHNT and CDR2 YYREEE (reference sequence). In nucleotides, the CDR3 is TGTGCCAGCAGCTTGGACAGGGGGCAGGCAAACTATGGCTACACCTTC. It encodes CASSLDRGQANYGYTF. The whole variable domain, remainder taken from reference TRBV5-4 and TRBJ1-2, is ETGVTQSPTHLIKTRGQQVTLRCSSQSGHNTVSWYQQALGQGPQFIFQYYREEENGRGNFPPRFSGLQFPNYSSELNVNALELDDSALYLCASSLDRGQANYGYTFGSGTRLTVV.

This clone was found once. V and J are TRBV18 and TRBJ1-2, with 8 bases aligning to TRBD1. CDR3 length: 13 amino acids. With 3 bases clipped from V and 9 bases from J, the junction kept 6 bases outside the gene matches. Germline lookup yields CDR1 KGHSH and CDR2 LQKENI. The CDR3 sequence: CASSPQGASRYTF. CDR3 in DNA: TGTGCCAGCTCACCCCAGGGGGCGAGTCGCTACACCTTC. Combining the CDR3 with reference TRBV18 and TRBJ1-2 gives the whole variable domain NAGVMQNPRHLVRRRGQEARLRCSPMKGHSHVYWYRQLPEEGLKFMVYLQKENIIDESGMPKERFSAEFPKEGPSILRIQQVVRGDSAAYFCASSPQGASRYTFGSGTRLTVV.

V usage is TRBV10-1 and J usage is TRBJ2-7; 7 bases fit TRBD2. The CDR3 has 14 amino acids. The trim removed 8 bases at V and 2 bases at J, leaving 9 bases unmatched. Germline V gene data show CDR1 as WNHNN and CDR2 as SYGVQD (reference sequence). This chain's CDR3 is CASYGSGATYEQYV. CDR3 nucleotides: TGCGCCAGCTACGGGAGCGGGGCTACCTACGAGCAGTACGTC.

This chain joins TRBV4-1 and TRBJ1-1; weak D call: TRBD1 (5 bases). The CDR3 is 17 amino acids. In germline, CDR1 is MGHRA, CDR2 YSYEKL. V was trimmed by 1 base and J by 0 bases, leaving 15 bases between them. CDR3: CASSQGLLGRLNTEAFF. The CDR3 region has the DNA TGCGCCAGCAGCCAAGGACTTCTGGGACGGTTGAACACTGAAGCTTTCTTT.

There are many counts of this clone. The gene calls are TRBV11-2 and TRBJ2-1; D is uncertain. Germline V gene sequence: CDR1 SGHAT, CDR2 FQNNGV. This CDR3 spans 13 amino acids. V lost 1 base and J 6 bases, leaving 7 bases between the germline ends. The CDR3 loop reads CASSLAGGNEQFF. Written as DNA, the CDR3 is TGTGCCAGCAGCTTAGCAGGTGGCAATGAGCAGTTCTTC.

The rearrangement links TRBV30 to TRBJ1-1, with 11 bases matching TRBD1. Germline V gene sequence: CDR1 GTSNPN, CDR2 SVGIG (reference sequence). V was pared by 0 bases and J by 5 bases, with 14 bases of the junction left unmatched. This CDR3 spans 18 amino acids. CDR3 in DNA: TGTGCCTGGAGTGTACCATCCGGGACAGGGGGTCGGACTACTGAAGCTTTCTTT. The encoded protein is CAWSVPSGTGGRTTEAFF. The variable domain in full, completed from reference TRBV30 and TRBJ1-1, reads SQTIHQWPATLVQPVGSPLSLECTVEGTSNPNLYWYRQAAGRGLQLLFYSVGIGQISSEVPQNLSASRPQDRQFILSSKKLLLSDSGFYLCAWSVPSGTGGRTTEAFFGQGTRLTVV.